This T cell receptor (beta chain) was sequenced for a study of vaccination and CD4 T cells after COVID-19. Study in general: Stimulation used overlapping spike peptides from SARS-CoV-2, HCoV-NL63, HCoV-OC43 and HCoV-229E. Each control culture was treated with a CEFX pool, an HIV-1 Nef pool, or no peptide.

Treatment: approximately nine-day PBMC culture with coronavirus spike peptide pools or control peptides (ViraFEST assay). This CDR3 is built from 20 residues. V gave up 2 bases and J gave up 1 base; unmatched junction bases: 10. Germline-derived CDR1 and CDR2 are SNHLY and FYNNEI. In regard to this clonotype: Its antigen remains unidentified.

Researchers used the Oncomine TCR Beta short-read assay to sequence DNA from cultured CD4+ T cells. A single record per CDR3 protein comes from TCRdb applying MiXCR to the PCR reads. The table lists 9,800 or so distinct CDR3 sequences, roughly 34% of them singletons. The sample was CD4+ T cells from blood, cultured in vitro. The chain uses TRBV2 and TRBJ2-1, with 14 nucleotides matching TRBD2. The TCR sequence derives from a human donor who had recovered from COVID-19. The CDR3 DNA reads as TGTGCCAGCAGTGAACCTAGGACTAGCGGGGGGTCAAAATCCTACAATGAGCAGTTCTTC. This codes for CASSEPRTSGGSKSYNEQFF.